These 15 T cell receptor beta chains came from one sample sequenced in a study of T cells in Graves' hyperthyroidism and ophthalmopathy. RNA transcripts served as the template for amplifying TCR beta CDR3 regions. RT-PCR in the first round (using the HTBI primer set) targeted the TCR CDR3. A single record per CDR3 protein comes from TCRdb applying MiXCR to the multiplex PCR reads. This repertoire shows around 350,000 distinct CDR3 sequences, roughly an eighth found once; its top ten account for roughly 9.2%. Input material: blood. These receptors all stem from a woman in her late teens or twenties with Graves' hyperthyroidism.

This clonotype has ten or more counts. The gene calls are TRBV18 and TRBJ1-4; 8 bases fit TRBD1. Germline V lookup: CDR1 KGHSH, CDR2 LQKENI. V trimming: 3 bases; J trimming: 8 bases; junction bases outside the gene matches: 8. This CDR3 region has 15 residues. The CDR3 loop reads CASSPSTGEEEKLFF. The DNA for the CDR3 is TGTGCCAGCTCACCTTCGACAGGGGAGGAGGAAAAACTGTTTTTT.

This clonotype was counted ten times or more. A much larger clone differs from this one at a single base, so this may be a read error. The genes are TRBV7-9 and TRBJ2-3, with D hard to call. CDR1 and CDR2 from the germline V gene are SEHNR and FQNEAQ (reference sequence). This CDR3 is built from 12 residues. Trimming stripped 2 bases from V and 4 bases from J, with 4 bases between. Here the CDR3 DNA reads TGTGCCAGCAGCTTACAGGCAGATACGCAGTATTTT. This codes for CASSLQADTQYF.

This clonotype was detected many times. The genes are TRBV24-1 and TRBJ2-1; possible D gene TRBD1, 6 bases. The CDR3 is 14 residues long. V was clipped by 5 bases and J by 5 bases, with 12 bases between them. CDR1 and CDR2 (germline): KGHDR, SFDVKD. The CDR3 protein is CATSVHRDNNEQFF. CDR3 nucleotide sequence: TGTGCCACCAGTGTCCACCGGGACAACAATGAGCAGTTCTTC.

This clonotype was detected many times. The gene calls are TRBV28 and TRBJ1-2; D gene unclear. Trimming shortened V by 3 bases and J by 4 bases, and 12 bases separated the two germline ends. The CDR3 sequence is 14 residues long. In germline, CDR1 is MDHEN, CDR2 SYDVKM. CDR3 region: CASSFNLAGYGYTF. CDR3 DNA sequence: TGTGCCAGCAGTTTCAATTTGGCAGGCTATGGCTACACCTTC.

In the case of this clonotype: This could be a read error, since a much larger clone is one nucleotide away. This chain links TRBV5-1 with TRBJ2-3; 12 bases map to TRBD2. Germline trimming cut 4 bases from V and 4 bases from J; bases unmatched to any gene: 10. From germline, CDR1 is SGHRS and CDR2 YFSETQ. The CDR3 spans 17 residues. CDR3 sequence (DNA): TGCGCCAGCAGCACTCGGAGACCTAGCGGGGGGGCAGATACGCAGTATTTT. Protein: CASSTRRPSGGADTQYF.

This clonotype was recorded many times. The chain combines TRBV20-1 with TRBJ2-7, with 12 bases identical to TRBD2. Germline lookup yields CDR1 DFQATT and CDR2 SNEGSKA (reference sequence). The CDR3 is 13 amino acids. Trimming removed 4 bases from V and 3 bases from J; junction bases left unmatched: 1. The CDR3 region is CSATSGGVYEQYF. CDR3 DNA: TGCAGTGCTACTAGCGGGGGGGTCTACGAGCAGTACTTC.

This clonotype has a count of ten or more. The V gene is TRBV7-3, the J gene TRBJ2-1; no definite D call. Trimming took 2 bases from V and 7 from J, leaving 9 bases between them. Germline assignment: CDR1 SGHTA and CDR2 FQGTGA. The CDR3 runs 13 residues. CDR3 in DNA: TGTGCCAGCAGCTTATGGGATAATAATGAGCAGTTCTTC. This encodes CASSLWDNNEQFF.

This clonotype was found many times. The chain couples TRBV20-1 to TRBJ2-5, with D perhaps TRBD1 (5 bases). From germline, CDR1 is DFQATT and CDR2 SNEGSKA (reference sequence). The ends were cut back, 4 bases at V and 1 base at J, with 16 bases in the middle. The length of the CDR3 is 15 residues. In nucleotides, the CDR3 is TGCAGTGCTACCGGCTTCAGGGATTCCCAAGAGACCCAGTACTTC. Protein product: CSATGFRDSQETQYF.

This clonotype was recorded many times. The rearrangement links TRBV20-1 to TRBJ1-2; no clear D gene. With 4 bases removed from V and 6 bases from J, the gap between germline ends came to 9 bases. CDR3 length equals 11 residues. Germline V gene sequence: CDR1 DFQATT, CDR2 SNEGSKA (reference sequence). Here the CDR3 DNA reads TGCAGTGCTACTGCGGGCAATGGCTACACCTTC. It encodes CSATAGNGYTF.

This clonotype has a count of ten or more. The chain employs TRBV2 and TRBJ2-5, with 14 positions matching TRBD2. V gave up 5 bases and J gave up 5 bases; unmatched junction bases: 7. Germline V CDR1 and CDR2: SNHLY, FYNNEI. The CDR3 loop spans 16 amino acids. CDR3 amino acids: CASSSTSGGAWETQYF. The CDR3 nucleotides are TGTGCCAGCAGTTCGACTAGCGGGGGGGCGTGGGAGACCCAGTACTTC.

J is TRBJ1-2 and V is TRBV6-1; maybe TRBD1 (6 bases). This CDR3 comprises 14 residues. The germline V gene encodes CDR1 MNHNS and CDR2 SASEGT. V shed 6 bases and J shed 4 bases, with 15 bases lying between them. CDR3 DNA sequence: TGTGCCAGCAGGTCTGGACAGAACCTCTATGGCTACACCTTC. This encodes CASRSGQNLYGYTF.

This clonotype was found many times. V gene TRBV28 combines with J gene TRBJ1-2; 8 bases are a match to TRBD1. Trimming took 2 bases from V and 2 from J; bases not matched to a gene: 7. Germline V lookup: CDR1 MDHEN, CDR2 SYDVKM. The CDR3 runs 16 residues. The CDR3 nucleotides are TGTGCCAGCAGTTTAGGGCGGACAGGGCGGAACTATGGCTACACCTTC. Its protein product is CASSLGRTGRNYGYTF.

This clonotype was detected many times. V and J are TRBV27 and TRBJ1-2, with D perhaps matching TRBD1 (5 bases). The CDR3 has 14 residues. V was cut by 5 bases and J by 3 bases, with 13 bases left in between. CDR1 and CDR2 from the germline V gene are MNHEY and SMNVEV (reference sequence). The CDR3 sequence: CASSRGRRDYGYTF. The CDR3 DNA sequence: TGTGCCAGCAGTCGGGGGAGGAGGGACTATGGCTACACCTTC.

This clonotype was found many times. The chain has TRBV11-3 and TRBJ2-1, with D unresolved. The length of the CDR3 is 16 residues. Germline CDR1 and CDR2: SGHNT and YENEEA. The germline V and J ends were trimmed by 1 base and 6 bases, with 16 bases remaining between them. The CDR3 nucleotides are TGTGCCAGCAGCTTAGTTTCGGCCCCTCCAGGCAATGAGCAGTTCTTC. It is translated as CASSLVSAPPGNEQFF.

This chain links TRBV3-1 with TRBJ2-1, with D possibly TRBD2 on 5 matching bases. The CDR3 runs to 12 residues. V lost 4 bases and J lost 6, with 7 bases in between. CDR1 and CDR2 (germline): LGHDT, YNNKEL (reference sequence). This CDR3 is CASSPGINEQFF. The CDR3 DNA reads as TGTGCCAGCAGCCCCGGGATCAATGAGCAGTTCTTC.